A single sample gave rise to the 29 T cell receptor beta chains below, sequenced in a study of T-cell reconstitution after alpha-beta-depleted transplantation in children. Using unique molecular identifiers, the investigators prepared the TCRbeta library. TCRdb re-analysed the PCR reads in MiXCR, keeping a single row per CDR3 protein. This table has nearly 250,000 distinct CDR3 sequences, 6.5% to 10% appearing once. Here the sequenced sample was PBMCs, mostly from graft donor cells, taken 180 days after TCRalphabeta/CD19-depleted stem cell transplant. These receptor sequences come from a male patient younger than 18 who had a stem cell transplant for acute lymphoblastic leukemia, so the T cells may come from the graft donor.

This clonotype has at least ten counts. The rearrangement uses TRBV7-9 and TRBJ1-5, with 7 nucleotides matching TRBD1. The ends lost 5 bases at V and 5 bases at J; junction bases unmatched: 9. The germline V gene has CDR1 SEHNR and CDR2 FQNEAQ (reference sequence). This CDR3 is 15 amino acids long. CDR3 nucleotides: TGTGCCAGCAGCCGGGGGAGACAGGGAGATCAGCCCCAGCATTTT. This codes for CASSRGRQGDQPQHF.

This clonotype was counted many times. The chain carries TRBV28 and TRBJ2-5; TRBD2 matches 12 bases. CDR3 size: 16 residues. Unmatched junction bases numbered 7, after V lost 4 bases and J lost 4 bases. Germline CDR1 MDHEN, CDR2 SYDVKM. CDR3 amino acids: CASSSPTSGSGETQYF. The CDR3 DNA reads as TGTGCCAGCAGTTCCCCGACTAGCGGGAGTGGAGAGACCCAGTACTTC.

This chain connects TRBV20-1 to TRBJ1-3, with 7 bases aligning to TRBD1. Germline CDR1 DFQATT, CDR2 SNEGSKA (reference sequence). The CDR3 is 12 residues long. The ends lost 4 bases at V and 4 bases at J; junction bases unmatched: 1. This CDR3 is CSATGGGNTIYF. The CDR3 nucleotides read TGCAGTGCTACAGGGGGAGGAAACACCATATATTTT.

In this sample, this clonotype turned up many times. This chain uses TRBV12-3 or TRBV12-4 with TRBJ1-6, with 8 bases identical to TRBD1. Unmatched junction bases numbered 5, after V lost 6 bases and J lost 7 bases. This CDR3 region has 14 residues. CDR3 nucleotide sequence: TGTGCCAGCAGCCGACAGGGGTACAATTCACCCCTCCACTTT. It specifies CASSRQGYNSPLHF.

Regarding this clonotype: A clone one base away is much larger, so this may be a read error. This chain connects TRBV10-2 to TRBJ2-7; TRBD2 matches 7 bases. Germline loops: CDR1 WSHSY, CDR2 SAAADI. Trimming took 2 bases from V and 6 from J; bases not matched to a gene: 10. The CDR3 extends over 15 amino acids. The CDR3 DNA sequence: TGCGCCAGCAGTGAGCCGGGACTATCGGGAGCCGAGCAGTACTTC. Its protein product is CASSEPGLSGAEQYF.

The chain uses TRBV11-2 and TRBJ1-2; the D gene is possibly TRBD1 (5 bases). V lost 0 bases and J lost 3, with 8 bases in between. The CDR3 loop spans 14 amino acids. Per germline, CDR1 SGHAT and CDR2 FQNNGV. The CDR3 region is CASSLDGTDYGYTF. As DNA, the CDR3 is TGTGCCAGCAGCTTAGACGGGACGGACTATGGCTACACCTTC.

Ten or more counts support this clonotype. The rearrangement links TRBV15 to TRBJ2-7; TRBD1 matches 9 bases. This CDR3 region has 14 residues. Trimming cost V 3 bases and J 9 bases; bases outside gene matches: 9. Looked up from germline, CDR1 is LNHNV and CDR2 is YYDKDF (reference sequence). The CDR3 loop reads CATSSPGQGMGQYF. The CDR3 nucleotides read TGTGCCACCAGCAGCCCCGGACAGGGGATGGGGCAGTACTTC.

This clonotype was recorded at least ten times. A junction end diverges from the germline sequence, so it may reflect a read error. The V call is TRBV2, the J call TRBJ2-1; 7 nucleotides align to TRBD2. This CDR3 spans 11 amino acids. Looked up from germline, CDR1 is SNHLY and CDR2 is FYNNEI. The CDR3 spells CASSEEGLPCF. Here the CDR3 DNA reads TGTGCCAGCAGTGAGGAGGGACTACCCTGCTTC.

Remarks on this clonotype: A single base separates this from a much larger clone, so it may be a read error. The chain employs TRBV20-1 and TRBJ1-1; 7 bases are shared with TRBD1. J was trimmed by 0 bases and V by 3 bases; bases with no gene match: 4. The CDR3 has 14 residues. CDR1 is DFQATT, CDR2 SNEGSKA, per germline (reference sequence). The CDR3 loop reads CSARGQSMNTEAFF. In DNA, the CDR3 is TGCAGTGCTAGGGGACAGAGCATGAACACTGAAGCTTTCTTT.

CDR3 coding DNA: TGTGCCAGCAGCTCCCCACAGAGGTACACCTTC. It yields the protein CASSSPQRYTF. The chain employs TRBV7-3 and TRBJ1-2; D remains ambiguous. Germline CDR1 is SGHTA and CDR2 is FQGTGA. Between the trimmed V and J ends, which lost 4 bases and 11 bases, there was a span of 11 bases. The CDR3 is 11 amino acids.

This clonotype was counted many times. This chain joins TRBV5-1 and TRBJ2-7; D uncertain. The CDR3 length is 13 residues. Trimming shortened V by 2 bases and J by 0 bases, and 6 bases separated the two germline ends. From germline, CDR1 is SGHRS and CDR2 YFSETQ. The CDR3 region has the DNA TGCGCCAGCAGCTTCGGGTCCTCCTACGAGCAGTACTTC. This codes for CASSFGSSYEQYF.

This clonotype was seen many times. In DNA, the CDR3 is TGCGCCAGCGAAAGTCTGGGGGGCACAGATACGCAGTATTTT. It yields the protein CASESLGGTDTQYF. The chain is built from TRBV4-1 and TRBJ2-3; D may match TRBD1 or TRBD2 (5 bases each). This CDR3 has 14 residues. CDR1 and CDR2 (germline): MGHRA, YSYEKL. V was shortened by 8 bases and J by 1 base, with 13 bases between the two germline ends.

In its sample, this clonotype was seen many times. The chain joins TRBV29-1 to TRBJ2-5; D is possibly TRBD1 (6 bases). V was shortened by 8 bases and J by 1 base, with 11 bases between the two germline ends. The CDR3 spans 12 residues. Germline V CDR1 and CDR2: SQVTM, ANQGSEA. Here the CDR3 DNA reads TGCAGCTTCCGACAGGCCCAAGAGACCCAGTACTTC. This encodes CSFRQAQETQYF.

Many counts were recorded for this clonotype. This rearrangement joins TRBV6-5 to TRBJ2-2; 10 bases are a match to TRBD1. The CDR3 has 14 residues. Germline-derived CDR1 and CDR2 are MNHEY and SVGAGI. The junction had 6 bases not matched to a gene; V was cut back by 7 bases and J by 7 bases. CDR3 DNA sequence: TGTGCCAGCAACGACAGGGGGCTCGGCGGGGAGCTGTTTTTT. Translation gives CASNDRGLGGELFF.

At least ten counts were recorded for this clonotype. The chain employs TRBV5-1 and TRBJ1-5; 9 bases fit TRBD1. The CDR3 is 21 amino acids. The V segment lost 7 bases and the J segment 0 bases; nucleotides outside the gene matches: 23. Germline V gene lookup returns CDR1 SGHRS and CDR2 YFSETQ. CDR3 protein: CASWFKNLPGQGRYSNQPQHF. The CDR3 DNA reads TGCGCCAGCTGGTTTAAAAACCTGCCGGGACAGGGCCGATATAGCAATCAGCCCCAGCATTTT.

The table lists this clonotype with many counts. J is TRBJ1-1 and V is TRBV12-3 or TRBV12-4; D is unresolved. Trimming left V 5 bases short and J 1 base short, with 11 bases between. The CDR3 runs 14 residues. DNA for the CDR3: TGTGCCAGCAGTCTACAGAGAGGGAACACTGAAGCTTTCTTT. It codes for CASSLQRGNTEAFF.

Ten or more counts support this clonotype. The V and J genes are TRBV7-2 and TRBJ2-2; 8 bases map to TRBD2. The germline CDR1 and CDR2 sequences are SGHTA and FQGNSA. This CDR3 has 15 amino acids. V was clipped by 7 bases and J by 6 bases; unmatched bases: 10. The CDR3 protein is CASTRGGIRPGELFF. CDR3 DNA sequence: TGTGCCAGCACACGGGGGGGGATCAGACCCGGGGAGCTGTTTTTT.

This clonotype was detected a few times. The chain carries TRBV3-1 and TRBJ2-5; TRBD1 might be the D (6 bases). Looked up from germline, CDR1 is LGHDT and CDR2 is YNNKEL (reference sequence). The CDR3 is 18 residues long. V lost 11 bases to trimming and J lost 0 bases, with 28 bases between them. The CDR3: CACCLLPSTGYDQETQYF. CDR3 in DNA: TGTGCCTGCTGCCTTCTCCCCTCCACAGGGTATGACCAAGAGACCCAGTACTTC.

This clonotype has ten or more counts. The V gene is TRBV20-1, the J gene TRBJ2-3, with a possible D match to TRBD1 (6 bases). This CDR3 comprises 14 residues. With 1 base removed from V and 4 bases from J, the gap between germline ends came to 12 bases. From germline, CDR1 is DFQATT and CDR2 SNEGSKA (reference sequence). The CDR3 sequence is CSARVDRYPDTQYF. The CDR3 coding sequence is TGCAGTGCTAGAGTGGACAGATACCCAGATACGCAGTATTTT.

This clonotype was detected ten times or more. This chain joins TRBV3-1 and TRBJ2-3; possibly TRBD2 for D (6 bases). CDR1 is LGHDT and CDR2 is YNNKEL in the germline V gene (reference sequence). With 4 bases removed from V and 4 bases from J, the gap between germline ends came to 15 bases. This CDR3 has 15 residues. CDR3: CASSRRVIYADTQYF. The CDR3 DNA is TGTGCCAGCAGCCGGAGGGTTATCTATGCAGATACGCAGTATTTT.

This clonotype was seen ten or more times. CDR3 region: CASTLDVADQPNGYTF. CDR3 sequence (DNA): TGTGCCAGCACCCTAGATGTAGCGGATCAGCCTAATGGCTACACCTTC. The chain joins TRBV7-9 to TRBJ1-2; no clear D. The germline gives CDR1 SEHNR, CDR2 FQNEAQ (reference sequence). The V and J ends lost 7 bases and 6 bases respectively, with 24 bases between them. The CDR3 is made up of 16 amino acids.

This clonotype was counted ten times or more. The J gene is TRBJ2-1, the V gene TRBV3-1; TRBD2 might be the D (5 bases). Germline V CDR1 and CDR2: LGHDT, YNNKEL (reference sequence). V lost 6 bases to trimming and J lost 9 bases, with 12 bases between them. This CDR3 is 12 amino acids long. The CDR3 reads CASSWPGGEQFF. For the CDR3, the DNA is TGTGCCAGCAGTTGGCCAGGAGGTGAGCAGTTCTTC.

This clonotype occurred many times. The rearrangement joins TRBV20-1 to TRBJ2-1; 10 nucleotides align to TRBD2. Losses at the gene ends were 7 bases for V and 4 bases for J; bases not matched to a gene: 7. Germline V lookup: CDR1 DFQATT, CDR2 SNEGSKA (reference sequence). The CDR3 sequence is 14 residues long. CDR3: CSVPGLAMYNEQFF. In DNA, the CDR3 is TGCAGTGTACCGGGACTAGCGATGTACAATGAGCAGTTCTTC.

This clonotype was seen a few times. The rearrangement uses TRBV18 and TRBJ2-7; 7 bases align to TRBD2. V trimming: 6 bases; J trimming: 2 bases; junction bases outside the gene matches: 13. The V gene's germline CDR1 is KGHSH and CDR2 LQKENI. CDR3 length: 16 residues. CDR3 residues: CASSLTRGDRPYEQYF. Here the CDR3 DNA reads TGTGCCAGCTCCCTTACTCGGGGGGACCGCCCCTACGAGCAGTACTTC.

This chain connects TRBV5-5 to TRBJ1-5; D is ambiguous. The CDR3 is made up of 15 amino acids. V was pared by 2 bases and J by 3 bases, with 12 bases between. CDR1 and CDR2 (germline): SGHKS, YYEKEE (reference sequence). CDR3 amino acids: CASSFLLGNNQPQHF. The CDR3 coding sequence is TGTGCCAGCAGCTTTTTACTCGGGAACAATCAGCCCCAGCATTTT. The full variable domain, completed using reference TRBV5-5 and TRBJ1-5, is DAGVTQSPTHLIKTRGQQVTLRCSPISGHKSVSWYQQVLGQGPQFIFQYYEKEERGRGNFPDRFSARQFPNYSSELNVNALLLGDSALYLCASSFLLGNNQPQHFGDGTRLSIL.

This clonotype was seen ten or more times. The CDR3 is CAIAGSGRNDEQFF. In DNA form, the CDR3 reads TGTGCCATAGCCGGAAGCGGGAGAAATGATGAGCAGTTCTTC. This chain joins TRBV10-3 and TRBJ2-1; 8 nucleotides align to TRBD2. The CDR3 consists of 14 residues. J gave up 8 bases and V 9 bases, and 12 bases lay outside the gene matches. Germline V lookup: CDR1 ENHRY, CDR2 SYGVKD.

With regard to this clonotype: A much larger clone differs by one base, so this may be a read error. The CDR3 DNA sequence: TGTGCCAGCAGTTCCATGAAAGTCTACGAGCAGTACTTC. As protein: CASSSMKVYEQYF. The genes are TRBV12-3 or TRBV12-4 and TRBJ2-7; D call uncertain. Trimming stripped 4 bases from V and 3 bases from J, with 10 bases between. CDR3 length equals 13 residues.

This clonotype showed up many times. The rearrangement joins TRBV7-8 to TRBJ2-1, with TRBD2 identical over 10 bases. CDR1 SGHVS and CDR2 FQNEAQ come from the germline V gene. The CDR3 totals 18 residues. The junction had 10 bases not matched to a gene; V was cut back by 2 bases and J by 3 bases. DNA for the CDR3: TGTGCCAGCAGCTTAAGGGTGGGGGGGACTAGCGACTACAATGAGCAGTTCTTC. It yields the protein CASSLRVGGTSDYNEQFF.

This clonotype has at least ten counts. V usage is TRBV20-1 and J usage is TRBJ2-3, with D perhaps TRBD2 (5 bases). Germline V gives CDR1 DFQATT, CDR2 SNEGSKA (reference sequence). The V end lost 5 bases, the J end lost 10 bases, and 19 bases lay between the germline ends. This CDR3 has 13 residues. CDR3 nucleotide sequence: TGCAGTGCTGCCGTTCGCAGTCTGGAGGCGCAGTATTTT. Its translation: CSAAVRSLEAQYF.